This paragraph covers one T cell receptor beta chain sequence. What it recognizes is unknown. Profiled with immunoSEQ multiplex PCR; TCRdb holds only in-frame clones, not every one. The sample carries some 130,000 clones, around 92% recorded once. The data stem from a study of T cell responses to AZD1222 COVID-19 vaccine. The study, taken as a whole, reports: The peak T cell response came first, and repertoires were sampled only after it. Variant regions that are unmutated are reportedly the target of nearly half of spike-specific TCRs. Donors were largely white British and mainly female; clonal diversity was possibly underestimated.

This TCR was recovered from an adult who received the AZD1222 COVID-19 vaccine. The sequencing here drew on peripheral blood, taken 28 days after the second AZD1222 dose.

The CDR3 DNA reads as TGTGCCAGTAGTATTAGTGGGTCCGGGGGCAATGAGCAGTTCTTC. It translates to CASSISGSGGNEQFF. The V call is TRBV19, the J call TRBJ2-1; a possible D gene is TRBD2 (6 bases). V shed 3 bases and J shed 6 bases, with 15 bases lying between them. Per the germline V gene, CDR1 is LNHDA and CDR2 is SQIVND (reference sequence). CDR3 size: 15 residues.